The rows below give T cell receptor beta chains drawn from one sample of a study of blood T cell repertoires in COVID-19. Profiling relied on immunoSEQ multiplex PCR, and the TCRdb table lists in-frame clones only, not all of them. The data hold 200,000 to 300,000 clones, with roughly 85% observed a single time. The material sequenced was PBMCs or T cells enriched from blood (not recorded which). These receptor sequences come from a woman aged 40 to 50 who had been exposed to COVID-19. CDR3s include the opening cysteine and the closing phenylalanine or tryptophan. D genes are given only for firm matches. A row's size may be missing; if present it is once, few, many or a size class.

D gene	V gene	CDR3 length	J gene	clone size	CDR3 DNA	CDR3 protein
TRBD1	TRBV6-2/TRBV6-3	15	TRBJ1-5	.	TGTGCCAGCAGTTACTCGGCCAGGGGGCGTCAGCCCCAGCATTTT	CASSYSARGRQPQHF
.	TRBV7-2	14	TRBJ1-6	.	TGTGCCAGCAGCGATGGCCAATTTTCTTCACCCCTCCACTTT	CASSDGQFSSPLHF
TRBD1	TRBV9	13	TRBJ1-1	few	TGTGCCAGCAGCGTAGTAACAGGGGAAGAAGCTTTCTTT	CASSVVTGEEAFF
.	TRBV7-7	15	TRBJ2-2	.	TGTGCCAGCAAACAGGAGCCCGCGAACACCGGGGAGCTGTTTTTT	CASKQEPANTGELFF
TRBD2	TRBV24-1	18	TRBJ2-2	.	TGTGCCACCAGTGGCCGATCCACTAGCGGGGGGGCTACCGGGGAGCTGTTTTTT	CATSGRSTSGGATGELFF
.	TRBV5-1	13	TRBJ2-5	few	TGCGCCAGCAGCTTGGCTAGCGACGAGACCCAGTACTTC	CASSLASDETQYF
.	TRBV7-2	14	TRBJ1-1	.	TGTGCCAGCAGCCAACAGGGCTTGGACACTGAAGCTTTCTTT	CASSQQGLDTEAFF
.	TRBV7-9	18	TRBJ1-1	once	TGTGCCAGCAGCGACCTCGGCGGCAGGGCAGTCGCGGACACTGAAGCTTTCTTT	CASSDLGGRAVADTEAFF
.	TRBV29-1	14	TRBJ2-3	.	TGCAGCGTTGGCCCGCGAGCTCGGACAGATACGCAGTATTTT	CSVGPRARTDTQYF
.	TRBV7-2	14	TRBJ1-2	once	TGTGCCAGCAGTTCCAGGGGAGGGGGCTATGGCTACACCTTC	CASSSRGGGYGYTF
TRBD1	TRBV19	14	TRBJ1-4	.	TGTGCCAGTAGTAAGACAGGGGAACGGGAAAAACTGTTTTTT	CASSKTGEREKLFF
TRBD1	TRBV13	15	TRBJ1-1	many	TGTGCCAGCAGCGGGGACGGCACAGGGGACACTGAAGCTTTCTTT	CASSGDGTGDTEAFF
.	TRBV7-9	13	TRBJ1-1	.	TGTGCCAGCAGGGTGGGAGTGAACACTGAAGCTTTCTTT	CASRVGVNTEAFF
.	TRBV12-3/TRBV12-4	13	TRBJ1-1	few	TGTGCCAGCGGACGACTACGGAACACTGAAGCTTTCTTT	CASGRLRNTEAFF
.	TRBV15	13	TRBJ2-1	few	TGTGCCACCAGCAGAGTACGCGCCAATGAGCAGTTCTTC	CATSRVRANEQFF
TRBD1	TRBV29-1	13	TRBJ2-5	.	TGCAGCGTTGATGGCAGGGGGCAAGAGACCCAGTACTTC	CSVDGRGQETQYF
.	TRBV4-2	15	TRBJ1-1	.	TGTGCCAGCAGCCAAGATCCACAGGGTGCCACTGAAGCTTTCTTT	CASSQDPQGATEAFF
TRBD1	TRBV10-3	16	TRBJ1-5	.	TGTGCCATCAGTGAGGGAGAGACAGGGAGCAATCAGCCCCAGCATTTT	CAISEGETGSNQPQHF
TRBD2	TRBV6-5	12	TRBJ2-5	.	TGTGCCAGCACCGGCGGGGGACAGACCCAGTACTTC	CASTGGGQTQYF
TRBD1	TRBV27	14	TRBJ1-4	.	TGTGCCAGCAGTCCCTTCTCAGGGGGGGAAAAACTGTTTTTT	CASSPFSGGEKLFF
TRBD1	TRBV7-3	14	TRBJ1-1	once	TGTGCCAGCAGCGCCACAGGGGGGAACACTGAAGCTTTCTTT	CASSATGGNTEAFF
.	TRBV5-1	13	TRBJ2-7	.	TGCGCCAGTAATCCAGGGACAATCTACGAGCAGTACTTC	CASNPGTIYEQYF
.	TRBV28	14	TRBJ1-5	few	TGTGCCAGCAGTCCCCCAGGAGGGGATCAGCCCCAGCATTTT	CASSPPGGDQPQHF
.	TRBV2	15	TRBJ2-2	.	TGTGCCAGCGGCGGACAGCAAGTGAACACCGGGGAGCTGTTTTTT	CASGGQQVNTGELFF
.	TRBV20-1	15	TRBJ2-2	once	TGCAGTGCTAGTCCAGGGTCAGGGAACACCGGGGAGCTGTTTTTT	CSASPGSGNTGELFF
TRBD1	TRBV27	15	TRBJ2-3	.	TGTGCCAGCAGTTCGTCCGGGACAGGGGAAGATACGCAGTATTTT	CASSSSGTGEDTQYF
TRBD1	TRBV6-5	12	TRBJ1-2	.	TGTGCCAGCCGACAGGGGGCCCATGGCTACACCTTC	CASRQGAHGYTF
.	TRBV21-1	18	TRBJ1-5	.	TGTGCCAGCAGAAATGCCCCTTCGGGATATTTGAGCAATCAGCCCCAGCATTTT	CASRNAPSGYLSNQPQHF
.	TRBV5-5	15	TRBJ1-6	.	TGTGCCAGCAGCTTGGGAGGGACTTATAATTCACCCCTCCACTTT	CASSLGGTYNSPLHF
TRBD1	TRBV19	14	TRBJ1-1	.	TGTGCCAGTAGTCGGACAGGCATGAACACTGAAGCTTTCTTT	CASSRTGMNTEAFF
TRBD1	TRBV18	14	TRBJ1-6	.	TGTGCCAGCTCATCGGGACAGGGAAACTCACCCCTCCACTTT	CASSSGQGNSPLHF
TRBD1	TRBV4-1	13	TRBJ2-1	.	TGCGCCAGCAGCCGACAGGGACGGAATGAGCAGTTCTTC	CASSRQGRNEQFF
.	TRBV2	14	TRBJ1-1	.	TGTGCCAGCAGTGGGGGGACTGGTGAGACTGAAGCTTTCTTT	CASSGGTGETEAFF
TRBD2	TRBV11-2	15	TRBJ2-7	.	TGTGCCAGCAGCCCAAGTAGCGGGGGGGGATACGAGCAGTACTTC	CASSPSSGGGYEQYF
TRBD1	TRBV5-6	16	TRBJ1-2	.	TGTGCCAGCAGCTTGGGGAACAGGGGGCCGATTTCTGGCTACACCTTC	CASSLGNRGPISGYTF
TRBD1	TRBV23-1	14	TRBJ2-5	once	TGCGCCAAACACCGGGACAGGGGTGGGGAGACCCAGTACTTC	CAKHRDRGGETQYF
TRBD2	TRBV3-1/TRBV3-2	16	TRBJ2-2	.	TGTGCCAGCAGCCTCGGACTAGCGGGGGCGGCCGGGGAGCTGTTTTTT	CASSLGLAGAAGELFF
TRBD1	TRBV6-5	13	TRBJ2-1	.	TGTGCCAGCAGGGGACAGGGGAGAAATGAGCAGTTCTTC	CASRGQGRNEQFF
.	TRBV5-1	15	TRBJ2-7	.	TGCGCCAGCAGCCCCTCCGATGCGGGATCCTACGAGCAGTACTTC	CASSPSDAGSYEQYF
.	TRBV4-3	15	TRBJ1-4	.	TGCGCCAGCAGCCCCGGGGGGGGAGTTAATGAAAAACTGTTTTTT	CASSPGGGVNEKLFF
.	TRBV4-1	16	TRBJ1-2	.	TGCGCCAGCAGCCAAGAGACATCCGACCTCAACTATGGCTACACCTTC	CASSQETSDLNYGYTF
.	TRBV4-2	13	TRBJ1-1	.	TGTGCCAGCGAGGGGGGGTCGGGCACTGAAGCTTTCTTT	CASEGGSGTEAFF
.	TRBV5-6	15	TRBJ1-2	once	TGTGCCAGCAGCTTGGTGGGTGGACAGAGTTATGGCTACACCTTC	CASSLVGGQSYGYTF
.	TRBV6-5	11	TRBJ1-2	.	TGTGCCAGCACCGGGGGGGGCGGCTACACCTTC	CASTGGGGYTF
.	TRBV10-3	17	TRBJ1-2	.	TGTGCCATCAGTGCCTACGGACCCCAGGGTGAGAACTATGGCTACACCTTC	CAISAYGPQGENYGYTF
.	TRBV19	19	TRBJ2-2	once	TGTGCCAGTAGTATAGCCCCACAGGGCGTGGGGCTGGACACCGGGGAGCTGTTTTTT	CASSIAPQGVGLDTGELFF
.	TRBV12-2	16	TRBJ2-1	once	TGTGCAAGTCGCTCGCCACAGACACGAGGAGGTAATGAGCAGTTCTTC	CASRSPQTRGGNEQFF
TRBD1	TRBV24-1	17	TRBJ1-2	.	TGTGCCACCAGTCTGTCTACCGGGACAGGGTCCCCCTATGGCTACACCTTC	CATSLSTGTGSPYGYTF
.	TRBV11-2	13	TRBJ1-2	.	TGTGCCAGCAGCTTAGACCGGAACTATGGCTACACCTTC	CASSLDRNYGYTF
.	TRBV19	14	TRBJ1-1	.	TGTGCCAGTAGTATAGGGGGGACTGCCACTGAAGCTTTCTTT	CASSIGGTATEAFF